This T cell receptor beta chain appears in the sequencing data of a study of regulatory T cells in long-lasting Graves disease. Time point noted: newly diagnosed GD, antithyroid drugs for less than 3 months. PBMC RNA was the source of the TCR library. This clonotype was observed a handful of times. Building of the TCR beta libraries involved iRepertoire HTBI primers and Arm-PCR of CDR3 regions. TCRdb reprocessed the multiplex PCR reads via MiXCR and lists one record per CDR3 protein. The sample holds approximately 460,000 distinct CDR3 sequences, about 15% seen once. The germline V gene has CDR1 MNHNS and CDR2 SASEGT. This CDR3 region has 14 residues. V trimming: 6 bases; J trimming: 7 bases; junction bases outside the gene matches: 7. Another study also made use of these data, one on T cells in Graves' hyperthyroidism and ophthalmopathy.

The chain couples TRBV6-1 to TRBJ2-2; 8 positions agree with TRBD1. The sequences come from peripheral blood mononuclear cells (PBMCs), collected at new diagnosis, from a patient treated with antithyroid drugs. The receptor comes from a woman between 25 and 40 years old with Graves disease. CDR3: CASSSRGLVGELFF. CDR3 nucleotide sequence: TGTGCCAGCAGCTCCAGGGGGCTGGTCGGGGAGCTGTTTTTT.